Listed below are T cell receptor beta chains from one sample, sequenced in a study of spatial heterogeneity in lung cancer. Using its own MiXCR run on the 5' RACE reads, TCRdb lists one record per CDR3 protein. The data show approximately 12,000 distinct CDR3 sequences, roughly an eighth seen once. The sample in question was PBMCs, obtained at surgery. The source of these receptors is a female donor with early-stage non-small cell lung cancer. Each CDR3 is given with its conserved first and last residue. Each record gives: CDR3 length, V gene, J gene, D gene, clone size, CDR3 protein, CDR3 DNA. A D gene is named only where the DNA matches it firmly. Not every row has a clone size; where given, it reads once, few, many or a size class.

14	TRBV20-1	TRBJ2-3	TRBD2	many	CSAQDAGGTDTQYF	TGCAGTGCCCAAGATGCGGGGGGAACAGATACGCAGTATTTT
16	TRBV5-1	TRBJ2-3	NA	NA	CASSLATTPDTDTQYF	TGCGCCAGCAGCTTGGCCACGACACCAGACACAGATACGCAGTATTTT
15	TRBV2	TRBJ2-3	NA	NA	CASTDGTSSTDTQYF	TGTGCCAGCACCGACGGGACATCTAGCACAGATACGCAGTATTTT
14	TRBV4-1	TRBJ2-7	NA	many	CASSQDGQYYEQYF	TGCGCCAGCAGCCAAGATGGCCAGTACTACGAGCAGTACTTC
17	TRBV7-2	TRBJ2-2	NA	many	CATTQQLSVVGSGELFF	TGTGCCACTACCCAGCAGCTTAGCGTGGTTGGGTCCGGGGAGCTGTTTTTT
15	TRBV19	TRBJ1-1	NA	medium-sized	CASTLTGTLNTEAFF	TGTGCCAGTACCCTCACCGGGACTTTGAACACTGAAGCTTTCTTT
15	TRBV5-1	TRBJ1-5	NA	few	CASSLIGGPNQPQHF	TGCGCCAGCAGCTTGATTGGGGGGCCCAATCAGCCCCAGCATTTT
14	TRBV5-1	TRBJ2-7	NA	many	CASSLGVDPREQYF	TGCGCCAGCAGCTTGGGAGTCGATCCTCGGGAGCAGTACTTC
15	TRBV6-6	TRBJ1-6	NA	many	CASSYGDRSNSPLHF	TGTGCCAGCAGTTACGGAGACAGGAGTAATTCACCCCTCCACTTT
13	TRBV14	TRBJ2-1	NA	medium-sized	CASSQAQYNEQFF	TGTGCCAGCAGCCAAGCACAGTACAATGAGCAGTTCTTC
15	TRBV11-2	TRBJ1-4	NA	many	CASTRDLLTNEKLFF	TGTGCCAGCACCCGGGACCTTTTAACTAATGAAAAACTGTTTTTT
13	TRBV6-1	TRBJ2-4	NA	many	CASSEPGKNIQYF	TGTGCCAGCAGTGAACCTGGCAAAAACATTCAGTACTTC
17	TRBV7-4	TRBJ2-2	NA	many	CASSLEGSGLNTGELFF	TGTGCCAGCAGCTTAGAAGGGAGCGGGCTCAACACCGGGGAGCTGTTTTTT
14	TRBV7-2	TRBJ2-3	NA	many	CASSLVVAVDTQYF	TGTGCCAGCAGCTTAGTTGTTGCGGTGGATACGCAGTATTTT
17	TRBV20-1	TRBJ1-1	TRBD1	few	CSARLKIGQGKDTEAFF	TGCAGTGCTAGACTGAAGATAGGACAGGGAAAGGACACTGAAGCTTTCTTT
13	TRBV29-1	TRBJ2-7	TRBD1	many	CSVGTGEIYEQYF	TGCAGCGTTGGGACAGGGGAAATCTACGAGCAGTACTTC
14	TRBV14	TRBJ1-6	NA	many	CASSEQNRVSPLHF	TGTGCCAGCAGCGAACAAAACAGGGTTTCACCCCTCCACTTT
16	TRBV7-2	TRBJ2-1	TRBD2	many	CASSTLTSGGGNEQFF	TGTGCCAGCAGCACCCTAACTAGCGGGGGGGGCAATGAGCAGTTCTTC
18	TRBV4-3	TRBJ2-1	NA	many	CASSQVNSWGVGYNEQFF	TGCGCCAGCAGCCAAGTGAATAGTTGGGGCGTAGGGTACAATGAGCAGTTCTTC
12	TRBV29-1	TRBJ2-5	NA	medium-sized	CSVEVAGRTQYF	TGCAGCGTTGAGGTCGCCGGCCGGACCCAGTACTTC
18	TRBV7-8	TRBJ2-2	TRBD2	few	CASSPPGLGSLGTGELFF	TGTGCCAGCAGCCCGCCGGGACTAGGGTCTTTGGGCACCGGGGAGCTGTTTTTT
13	TRBV7-6	TRBJ2-5	NA	medium-sized	CASSLRILETQYF	TGTGCCAGCAGCTTACGGATACTCGAGACCCAGTACTTC
12	TRBV29-1	TRBJ1-2	NA	medium-sized	CSVGTTNYGYTF	TGCAGCGTTGGAACCACCAACTATGGCTACACCTTC
11	TRBV12-3/TRBV12-4	TRBJ2-7	NA	many	CASSLNYEQYF	TGTGCCAGCAGCTTGAACTACGAGCAGTACTTC
19	TRBV29-1	TRBJ1-2	TRBD1	many	CSVEDFGLHNRGANYGYTF	TGCAGCGTTGAAGACTTCGGTCTCCATAACAGGGGAGCTAACTATGGCTACACCTTC
13	TRBV29-1	TRBJ1-4	TRBD1	medium-sized	CSASGQGRIKLFF	TGCAGCGCCTCAGGACAGGGGCGTATAAAACTGTTTTTT
18	TRBV7-2	TRBJ2-6	TRBD1	many	CASSFLLKGATGANVLTF	TGTGCCAGCAGCTTTTTATTGAAGGGGGCTACTGGGGCCAACGTCCTGACTTTC
14	TRBV14	TRBJ1-1	NA	NA	CASSQDLWGTEAFF	TGTGCCAGCAGCCAAGATCTATGGGGCACTGAAGCTTTCTTT
15	TRBV28	TRBJ2-7	TRBD1	medium-sized	CASSSHRTGKYEQYF	TGTGCCAGCAGTTCCCATCGGACAGGAAAATACGAGCAGTACTTC
14	TRBV7-2	TRBJ2-7	TRBD2	NA	CASSPPAGGGEQYF	TGTGCCAGCAGCCCCCCCGCGGGAGGTGGCGAGCAGTACTTC
18	TRBV12-3/TRBV12-4	TRBJ2-6	TRBD1	NA	CASSPSTGGHSGANVLTF	TGTGCCAGCAGTCCATCCACAGGGGGCCACTCTGGGGCCAACGTCCTGACTTTC
14	TRBV28	TRBJ1-2	TRBD1	NA	CASTLGQRNYGYTF	TGTGCCAGCACCCTGGGACAGCGAAACTATGGCTACACCTTC
18	TRBV7-6	TRBJ1-1	NA	many	CASSLVTGFLSGNTEAFF	TGTGCCAGCAGCTTAGTGACGGGATTTTTAAGTGGAAACACTGAAGCTTTCTTT
13	TRBV28	TRBJ2-3	TRBD2	many	CASSAVLAHTQYF	TGTGCCAGCAGTGCCGTACTAGCGCATACGCAGTATTTT
12	TRBV29-1	TRBJ1-1	TRBD1	many	CSAGQGDTEAFF	TGCAGCGCCGGACAGGGAGACACTGAAGCTTTCTTT
13	TRBV20-1	TRBJ2-5	NA	many	CSARGTDQETQYF	TGCAGTGCTAGGGGGACTGATCAAGAGACCCAGTACTTC
14	TRBV29-1	TRBJ2-7	NA	many	CSAAYRVSPYEQYF	TGCAGCGCTGCCTACCGGGTCAGTCCCTACGAGCAGTACTTC
13	TRBV7-2	TRBJ1-2	TRBD1	large	CASSLGGTYGYTF	TGTGCCAGCAGCCTAGGGGGCACCTATGGCTACACCTTC
15	TRBV29-1	TRBJ2-4	NA	many	CRTTAERVAKNIQYF	TGCAGGACGACAGCGGAGCGAGTAGCCAAAAACATTCAGTACTTC
16	TRBV28	TRBJ2-5	NA	NA	CASTPPGLASQETQYF	TGTGCCAGCACCCCCCCGGGTCTAGCGAGCCAAGAGACCCAGTACTTC
13	TRBV6-5	TRBJ1-1	TRBD1	many	CASNQQGATEAFF	TGTGCCAGCAATCAACAGGGGGCCACTGAAGCTTTCTTT
15	TRBV29-1	TRBJ2-3	NA	NA	CSVSKLPGVGDTQYF	TGCAGCGTCTCGAAACTCCCGGGGGTTGGAGATACGCAGTATTTT
12	TRBV6-6	TRBJ2-1	TRBD2	many	CASSSSGRGEFF	TGTGCCAGCAGCTCTAGCGGGAGAGGGGAGTTCTTC
16	TRBV5-1	TRBJ2-1	NA	many	CASSLQAGASWNEQFF	TGCGCCAGCAGCTTGCAAGCGGGCGCCAGCTGGAATGAGCAGTTCTTC
16	TRBV12-3/TRBV12-4	TRBJ1-5	NA	many	CASSVTAGLGNQPQHF	TGTGCCAGCAGTGTAACCGCAGGATTGGGCAATCAGCCCCAGCATTTT
19	TRBV11-2	TRBJ2-3	TRBD2	medium-sized	CASSFVSPGTSGGPDTQYF	TGTGCCAGCAGCTTCGTAAGTCCCGGGACTAGCGGGGGTCCGGATACGCAGTATTTT
15	TRBV20-1	TRBJ2-2	TRBD1	large	CSARPSGGGTGELFF	TGCAGTGCCCGTCCGTCAGGGGGCGGCACCGGGGAGCTGTTTTTT
11	TRBV6-2/TRBV6-3	TRBJ2-5	NA	many	CASSYLETQYF	TGTGCCAGCAGTTACCTGGAGACCCAGTACTTC
13	TRBV5-5	TRBJ2-7	NA	many	CVSSLISRAAQYF	TGTGTCAGCAGCTTGATTAGCAGGGCAGCGCAGTACTTC
16	TRBV10-3	TRBJ2-1	TRBD2	medium-sized	CAISESRGRATNEQFF	TGTGCCATCAGTGAGTCCCGCGGGAGGGCCACTAATGAGCAGTTCTTC
14	TRBV7-2	TRBJ2-5	NA	many	CASSPIGGRETQYF	TGTGCCAGCAGCCCGATAGGGGGGCGGGAGACCCAGTACTTC
14	TRBV20-1	TRBJ2-2	TRBD1	NA	CSARVTGGVAELFF	TGCAGTGCTAGAGTGACAGGGGGTGTCGCGGAGCTGTTTTTT
17	TRBV20-1	TRBJ2-7	TRBD2	many	CSARSSAGGGAGDEQYF	TGCAGTGCTAGATCCTCGGCGGGAGGGGGGGCAGGCGACGAGCAGTACTTC